A single sample is the source of the 22 T cell receptor beta chains below, sequenced in a study of OX40 agonist ivuxolimab in advanced cancers. Produced via immunoSEQ multiplex PCR; TCRdb's table is partial and in-frame only. The table includes 100,000 to 120,000 clones, approximately 89% detected once. Sequenced here: CD4+ or CD8+ T cells sorted from blood, sampled in a trial of the OX40 agonist ivuxolimab. These receptors were collected from an adult with an advanced solid tumor such as melanoma, head and neck, liver or kidney cancer.

This clone showed up just once. The chain employs TRBV7-6 and TRBJ2-7; D uncertain. V was trimmed by 0 bases and J by 3 bases, leaving 9 bases between them. The germline V gene encodes CDR1 SGHVS and CDR2 FNYEAQ. CDR3 length: 14 amino acids. The CDR3 region is CASSLAGGSYEQYF. The CDR3 DNA reads TGTGCCAGCAGCTTAGCGGGCGGTAGCTACGAGCAGTACTTC.

This clone was counted once. The rearrangement uses TRBV5-1 and TRBJ1-3, with D unclear. CDR3 length: 16 amino acids. The germline V gene has CDR1 SGHRS and CDR2 YFSETQ. The V end lost 2 bases, the J end lost 0 bases, and 12 bases lay between the germline ends. CDR3 sequence: CASSLEGLRSGNTIYF. As DNA, the CDR3 is TGCGCCAGCAGCTTAGAAGGCTTGCGCTCTGGAAACACCATATATTTT. Supplemented by reference TRBV5-1 and TRBJ1-3, the full variable domain reads KAGVTQTPRYLIKTRGQQVTLSCSPISGHRSVSWYQQTPGQGLQFLFEYFSETQRNKGNFPGRFSGRQFSNSRSEMNVSTLELGDSALYLCASSLEGLRSGNTIYFGEGSWLTVV.

The chain recombines TRBV28 with TRBJ1-2, with TRBD1 as a possible D gene (6 bases). The CDR3 consists of 15 residues. The germline V and J ends were trimmed by 2 bases and 0 bases, with 10 bases remaining between them. CDR1 is MDHEN and CDR2 is SYDVKM in the germline V gene. The CDR3 nucleotides read TGTGCCAGCAGTTTACAGGGGCGAGCTAACTATGGCTACACCTTC. This codes for CASSLQGRANYGYTF.

The chain has TRBV9 and TRBJ2-7, with a tentative D call TRBD1 (6 bases). Germline V CDR1 and CDR2: SGDLS, YYNGEE. Trimming removed 2 bases from V and 4 bases from J, with 16 bases in between. The CDR3 spans 15 residues. As DNA, the CDR3 is TGTGCCAGCAGCGTCACAGGGCTCATGGCATACGAGCAGTACTTC. Translating it yields CASSVTGLMAYEQYF.

This chain connects TRBV11-1 to TRBJ2-7, with TRBD2 identical over 11 bases. Germline V gene sequence: CDR1 SGHAT, CDR2 FQDESV (reference sequence). Unmatched junction bases numbered 9, after V lost 5 bases and J lost 3 bases. The CDR3 extends over 16 amino acids. The CDR3 loop reads CASSPRLAGISYEQYF. The CDR3 coding sequence is TGTGCCAGCAGCCCCCGACTAGCGGGGATAAGCTACGAGCAGTACTTC.

CDR3 residues: CAWRWTGPQETQYF. DNA of the CDR3: TGTGCCTGGAGATGGACAGGACCGCAAGAGACCCAGTACTTC. The chain employs TRBV30 and TRBJ2-5; 7 bases map to TRBD1. Germline V lookup: CDR1 GTSNPN, CDR2 SVGIG (reference sequence). J was trimmed by 2 bases and V by 3 bases; bases with no gene match: 6. CDR3 length equals 14 residues. Complete variable domain (other parts from reference TRBV30 and TRBJ2-5): SQTIHQWPATLVQPVGSPLSLECTVEGTSNPNLYWYRQAAGRGLQLLFYSVGIGQISSEVPQNLSASRPQDRQFILSSKKLLLSDSGFYLCAWRWTGPQETQYFGPGTRLLVL.

The chain recombines TRBV30 with TRBJ2-7; D is unclear. The CDR3 is 12 residues long. Germline CDR1 and CDR2: GTSNPN and SVGIG (reference sequence). V was trimmed by 0 bases and J by 1 base, leaving 4 bases between them. In DNA form, the CDR3 reads TGTGCCTGGAGTGTACAATCCTACGAGCAGTACTTC. Protein sequence: CAWSVQSYEQYF.

In regard to this clone: Distinct nucleotide sequences in the sample also encode this CDR3. V usage is TRBV2 and J usage is TRBJ2-3, with 12 bases fitting TRBD2. Trimming took 9 bases from V and 0 from J; bases not matched to a gene: 7. The V gene's germline CDR1 is SNHLY and CDR2 FYNNEI. This CDR3 is 16 amino acids long. Written as DNA, the CDR3 is TGTGCCAGTAGCGCCGGGACTAGCGGGAGCACAGATACGCAGTATTTT. Its translation: CASSAGTSGSTDTQYF.

The CDR3 DNA sequence: TGTGCCAGCATTCCGGACGTGGGCAATCAGCCCCAGCATTTT. As protein: CASIPDVGNQPQHF. V is TRBV6-1 and J is TRBJ1-5; no definite D call. Germline CDR1 is MNHNS and CDR2 is SASEGT. This CDR3 comprises 14 residues. Between the trimmed V and J ends, which lost 7 bases and 2 bases, there was a span of 12 bases.

This rearrangement joins TRBV7-9 to TRBJ1-5, with D maybe TRBD1 (6 bases). Germline V gene data show CDR1 as SEHNR and CDR2 as FQNEAQ (reference sequence). The ends were cut back, 4 bases at V and 4 bases at J, with 8 bases in the middle. This CDR3 has 13 amino acids. DNA of the CDR3: TGTGCCAGCAGCTCGACAGGTAATCAGCCCCAGCATTTT. Amino acid sequence: CASSSTGNQPQHF.

The chain carries TRBV9 and TRBJ1-2; TRBD1 matches at 9 bases. This CDR3 has 14 amino acids. Germline trimming cut 3 bases from V and 8 bases from J; bases unmatched to any gene: 8. Germline loops: CDR1 SGDLS, CDR2 YYNGEE. The CDR3 bases are TGTGCCAGCAGCGAACAGGGGGCGCTGGGAGGCTACACCTTC. Translating gives CASSEQGALGGYTF.

The CDR3: CASSKDQEKLFF. For the CDR3, the DNA is TGTGCCAGCAGCAAAGATCAGGAAAAACTGTTTTTT. V is TRBV21-1 and J is TRBJ1-4; the DNA was not compared with TRBD1, the D call given in the table. TRBV21-1 is tagged as a pseudogene. The CDR3 sequence is 12 residues long.

The chain joins TRBV7-2 to TRBJ2-3, with 10 bases identical to TRBD2. Losses at the gene ends were 3 bases for V and 3 bases for J; bases not matched to a gene: 9. The CDR3 runs 17 residues. Germline V gene data show CDR1 as SGHTA and CDR2 as FQGNSA. CDR3 DNA: TGTGCCAGCAGCTTCCTCCGTTTAGCGGGAGGAACAGATACGCAGTATTTT. Protein product: CASSFLRLAGGTDTQYF.

V and J are TRBV15 and TRBJ1-5, with D maybe TRBD1 (6 bases). Germline CDR1 is LNHNV and CDR2 is YYDKDF (reference sequence). Deletions cut 1 base from V and 6 bases from J, with 10 bases between. The CDR3 runs to 14 residues. CDR3 in amino acids: CATSRGGLGQPQHF. The CDR3 region has the DNA TGTGCCACCAGCAGAGGGGGGCTTGGTCAGCCCCAGCATTTT.

The chain has TRBV28 and TRBJ2-3, with no clear D. The germline V and J ends were trimmed by 6 bases and 2 bases, with 18 bases remaining between them. CDR1 is MDHEN and CDR2 is SYDVKM in the germline V gene. The CDR3 has 16 amino acids. DNA of the CDR3: TGTGCCAGCAGCCGCGACTTTCTCCTACTCACAGATACGCAGTATTTT. It specifies CASSRDFLLLTDTQYF.

The chain employs TRBV7-2 and TRBJ1-6; 7 bases are a match to TRBD1. The V segment lost 3 bases and the J segment 10 bases; nucleotides outside the gene matches: 3. Germline V lookup: CDR1 SGHTA, CDR2 FQGNSA. The CDR3 is 13 residues long. CDR3: CASSLYRGSPLHF. CDR3 DNA sequence: TGTGCCAGCAGCTTGTACAGGGGATCACCCCTCCACTTT.

CDR3 coding DNA: TGTGCCAGCAGTTTTGGTCCTGCCAATGAAAAACTGTTTTTT. Translating gives CASSFGPANEKLFF. This chain links TRBV27 with TRBJ1-4; D call uncertain. Per the germline V gene, CDR1 is MNHEY and CDR2 is SMNVEV (reference sequence). The CDR3 extends over 14 amino acids. The V gene lost 3 bases and the J gene lost 5 bases, with 10 bases spanning the gap.

The rearrangement uses TRBV18 and TRBJ1-1, with TRBD1 as a possible D gene (6 bases). V dropped 3 bases and J dropped 0 bases, with 11 bases sitting between them. CDR1 and CDR2 (germline): KGHSH, LQKENI. This CDR3 spans 15 amino acids. CDR3 DNA: TGTGCCAGCTCACCGGTGAAGGGGGTGAACACTGAAGCTTTCTTT. Translating it yields CASSPVKGVNTEAFF.

This clone was counted a few times. V and J are TRBV27 and TRBJ1-1, with 9 bases fitting TRBD1. The germline gives CDR1 MNHEY, CDR2 SMNVEV (reference sequence). Germline trimming cut 5 bases from V and 3 bases from J; bases unmatched to any gene: 4. The CDR3 sequence is 14 residues long. Here the CDR3 reads CASSPHRGHTEAFF. For the CDR3, the DNA is TGTGCCAGCAGTCCTCACAGGGGGCACACTGAAGCTTTCTTT.

J is TRBJ2-7 and V is TRBV7-9; perhaps TRBD1 as D (5 bases). The CDR3 extends over 18 amino acids. Germline V lookup: CDR1 SEHNR, CDR2 FQNEAQ (reference sequence). Trimming shortened V by 5 bases and J by 4 bases, and 27 bases separated the two germline ends. The CDR3 spells CASSRSAGDLARVYEQYF. The CDR3 region has the DNA TGTGCCAGCAGCCGGAGCGCCGGCGACCTGGCCAGGGTTTACGAGCAGTACTTC.

The V call is TRBV7-3, the J call TRBJ2-5, with D perhaps TRBD2 (5 bases). V lost 8 bases and J lost 5, with 15 bases in between. The CDR3 extends over 13 amino acids. Germline lookup yields CDR1 SGHTA and CDR2 FQGTGA. In DNA, the CDR3 is TGTGCCAGCTCCATAGCGTGGAAGGAGACCCAGTACTTC. This translates into CASSIAWKETQYF. Variable domain in full (rest from reference TRBV7-3 and TRBJ2-5): GAGVSQTPSNKVTEKGKYVELRCDPISGHTALYWYRQSLGQGPEFLIYFQGTGAADDSGLPNDRFFAVRPEGSVSTLKIQRTERGDSAVYLCASSIAWKETQYFGPGTRLLVL.

The chain employs TRBV25-1 and TRBJ1-1; the D gene is possibly TRBD1 (5 bases). The CDR3 runs 11 residues. Germline lookup yields CDR1 MGHDK and CDR2 SYGVNS. V was trimmed by 3 bases and J by 6 bases, leaving 5 bases between them. CDR3 bases: TGTGCCAGCAGTGAGGGGCCTGAAGCTTTCTTT. Encoded protein: CASSEGPEAFF.